These 11 T cell receptor beta chains originate from one sample sequenced in a study of shared clonotypes between healthy human individuals. The table came from immunoSEQ multiplex PCR; TCRdb's copy has only in-frame clones and leaves some out. The sample lists 2 million to 2.5 million clones; about 92% were seen once. Sequences were obtained from naive CD4+ T cells from PBMCs. The subset was: CD45RA+ positively selected. All receptors come from a young man in good health. Some clones in this sample may be carry-over from other donors' samples.

The CDR3 bases are TGTGCCAGCAGCGGACTAGTCTCCAATGAGCAGTTCTTC. Its translation: CASSGLVSNEQFF. The genes are TRBV11-3 and TRBJ2-1, with 7 bases that match TRBD2. Germline values: CDR1 SGHNT, CDR2 YENEEA. V lost 5 bases and J lost 6; bases outside the gene matches: 4. The CDR3 is made up of 13 amino acids. The full variable domain, its missing parts supplied by reference TRBV11-3 and TRBJ2-1, is EAGVVQSPRYKIIEKKQPVAFWCNPISGHNTLYWYLQNLGQGPELLIRYENEEAVDDSQLPKDRFSAERLKGVDSTLKIQPAELGDSAVYLCASSGLVSNEQFFGPGTRLTVL.

The rearrangement uses TRBV19 and TRBJ2-1; D assignment may be TRBD1 or TRBD2 (5 bases each). V shed 5 bases and J shed 4 bases, with 15 bases lying between them. CDR3 length: 15 amino acids. Germline V lookup: CDR1 LNHDA, CDR2 SQIVND (reference sequence). CDR3 nucleotides: TGTGCCAGTAGTGTCCGGGACGGCTATTACAATGAGCAGTTCTTC. Translating gives CASSVRDGYYNEQFF.

The V gene is TRBV6-4, the J gene TRBJ2-2, with D uncertain. Germline V CDR1 and CDR2: MRHNA, SNTAGT. The CDR3 sequence is 13 residues long. V lost 4 bases and J lost 6, with 9 bases in between. The CDR3 DNA sequence: TGTGCCAGCAGTGCGTTGGCGTCCGGGGAGCTGTTTTTT. Protein sequence: CASSALASGELFF.

J is TRBJ2-7 and V is TRBV7-9; 8 nucleotides line up with TRBD2. This CDR3 has 13 residues. Germline V CDR1 and CDR2: SEHNR, FQNEAQ (reference sequence). The V and J ends lost 5 bases and 6 bases, in that order; junction bases with no gene match: 6. This CDR3 reads CASSPLSGSEQYF. CDR3 coding DNA: TGTGCCAGCAGCCCATTGAGCGGGAGCGAGCAGTACTTC. The entire variable domain, with the rest obtained from reference TRBV7-9 and TRBJ2-7, is as follows: DTGVSQNPRHKITKRGQNVTFRCDPISEHNRLYWYRQTLGQGPEFLTYFQNEAQLEKSRLLSDRFSAERPKGSFSTLEIQRTEQGDSAMYLCASSPLSGSEQYFGPGTRLTVT.

J is TRBJ1-2 and V is TRBV2; 10 bases are shared with TRBD1. From germline, CDR1 is SNHLY and CDR2 FYNNEI. Losses at the gene ends were 8 bases for V and 8 bases for J; bases not matched to a gene: 8. The CDR3 extends over 13 amino acids. Written as DNA, the CDR3 is TGTGCCAGCCGAGAGGGACAGGGGCTCGGCTACACCTTC. Translation gives CASREGQGLGYTF.

The chain links TRBV15 to TRBJ1-5; D call uncertain. The V gene lost 0 bases and the J gene lost 2 bases, with 8 bases spanning the gap. This CDR3 is built from 15 residues. Germline CDR1 reads LNHNV; CDR2 reads YYDKDF (reference sequence). The CDR3 DNA is TGTGCCACCAGCAGAGATGGGAGGGGCAATCAGCCCCAGCATTTT. Translation gives CATSRDGRGNQPQHF.

The chain couples TRBV6-6 to TRBJ1-5; D possibly corresponds to TRBD1 (5 bases). V gave up 5 bases and J gave up 6 bases, with 14 bases separating them. Germline lookup yields CDR1 MNHNY and CDR2 SVGAGI (reference sequence). This CDR3 has 14 residues. The CDR3 nucleotides read TGTGCCAGCAGTGCCCAGAGGGGAGGTCAGCCCCAGCATTTT. It is translated as CASSAQRGGQPQHF.

This chain joins TRBV12-5 and TRBJ2-5; possible D gene TRBD2, 5 bases. Germline V lookup: CDR1 LGHNT, CDR2 FRNRAP. The V and J ends lost 3 bases and 5 bases respectively, with 10 bases between them. The CDR3 extends over 13 amino acids. The CDR3 DNA is TGTGCTAGTGGTTTTGGCCCGGGGGAGACCCAGTACTTC. Its protein product is CASGFGPGETQYF.

CDR3 DNA sequence: TGTGCCAGCAGTTTTAGCCTCTCTGGAAACACCATATATTTT. Encoded protein: CASSFSLSGNTIYF. The J gene is TRBJ1-3, the V gene TRBV28; no definite D call. V was pared by 3 bases and J by 0 bases, with 6 bases between. Germline CDR1 is MDHEN and CDR2 is SYDVKM. The CDR3 totals 14 residues. Full variable domain (outside the CDR3, taken from reference TRBV28 and TRBJ1-3): DVKVTQSSRYLVKRTGEKVFLECVQDMDHENMFWYRQDPGLGLRLIYFSYDVKMKEKGDIPEGYSVSREKKERFSLILESASTNQTSMYLCASSFSLSGNTIYFGEGSWLTVV.

With regard to this clone: Additional DNA sequences in this sample encode the identical CDR3. CDR3 sequence reads: CAISGTGDNYGYTF. CDR3 DNA sequence: TGTGCCATCAGTGGGACAGGGGATAACTATGGCTACACCTTC. V and J are TRBV10-3 and TRBJ1-2; 9 positions agree with TRBD1. J lost 1 base, V lost 4 bases, and 1 base had no gene match. The CDR3 runs to 14 residues. The germline V gene has CDR1 ENHRY and CDR2 SYGVKD.

The V gene is TRBV7-9, the J gene TRBJ2-1; a weak D match, TRBD1 (6 bases). Germline CDR1 SEHNR, CDR2 FQNEAQ (reference sequence). The CDR3 loop spans 14 amino acids. Trimming cost V 2 bases and J 5 bases, with 10 bases left between them. The CDR3 DNA sequence: TGTGCCAGCAGCTTAAGCTACAGGGACAATGAGCAGTTCTTC. Its protein product is CASSLSYRDNEQFF.